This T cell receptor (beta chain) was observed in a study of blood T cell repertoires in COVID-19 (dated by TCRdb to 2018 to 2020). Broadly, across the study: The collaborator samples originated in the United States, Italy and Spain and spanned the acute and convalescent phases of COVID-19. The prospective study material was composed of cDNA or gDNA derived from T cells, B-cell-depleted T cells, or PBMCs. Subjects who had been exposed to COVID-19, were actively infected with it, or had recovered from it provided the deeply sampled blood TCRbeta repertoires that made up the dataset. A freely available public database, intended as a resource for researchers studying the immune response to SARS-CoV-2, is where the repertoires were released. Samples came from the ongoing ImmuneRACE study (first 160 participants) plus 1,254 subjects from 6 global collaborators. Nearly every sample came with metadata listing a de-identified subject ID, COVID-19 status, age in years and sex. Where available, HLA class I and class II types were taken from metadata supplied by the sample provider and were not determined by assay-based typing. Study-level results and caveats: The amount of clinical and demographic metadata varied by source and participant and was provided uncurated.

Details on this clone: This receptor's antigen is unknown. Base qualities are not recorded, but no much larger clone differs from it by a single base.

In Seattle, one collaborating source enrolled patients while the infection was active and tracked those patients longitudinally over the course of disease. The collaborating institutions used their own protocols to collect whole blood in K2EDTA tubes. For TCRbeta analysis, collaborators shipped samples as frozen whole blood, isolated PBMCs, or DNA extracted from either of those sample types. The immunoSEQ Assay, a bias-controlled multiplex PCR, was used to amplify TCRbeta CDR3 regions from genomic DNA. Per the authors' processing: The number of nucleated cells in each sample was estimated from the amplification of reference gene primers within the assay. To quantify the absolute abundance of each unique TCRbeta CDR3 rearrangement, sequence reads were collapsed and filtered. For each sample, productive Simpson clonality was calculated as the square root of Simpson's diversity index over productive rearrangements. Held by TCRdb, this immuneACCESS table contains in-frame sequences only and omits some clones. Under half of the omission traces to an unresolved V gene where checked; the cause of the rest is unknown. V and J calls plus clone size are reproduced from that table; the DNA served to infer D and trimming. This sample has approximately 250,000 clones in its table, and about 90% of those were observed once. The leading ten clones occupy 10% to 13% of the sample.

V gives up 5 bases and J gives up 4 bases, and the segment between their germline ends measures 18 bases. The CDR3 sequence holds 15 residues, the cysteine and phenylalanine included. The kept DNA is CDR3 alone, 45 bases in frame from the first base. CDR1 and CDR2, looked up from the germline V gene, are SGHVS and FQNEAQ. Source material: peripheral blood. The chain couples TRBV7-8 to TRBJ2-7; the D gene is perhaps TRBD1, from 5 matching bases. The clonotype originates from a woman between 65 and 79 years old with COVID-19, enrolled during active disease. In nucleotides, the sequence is TGTGCCAGCAGCCCGCAGGGATCTAGTAATTACGAGCAGTACTTC. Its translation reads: CASSPQGSSNYEQYF.